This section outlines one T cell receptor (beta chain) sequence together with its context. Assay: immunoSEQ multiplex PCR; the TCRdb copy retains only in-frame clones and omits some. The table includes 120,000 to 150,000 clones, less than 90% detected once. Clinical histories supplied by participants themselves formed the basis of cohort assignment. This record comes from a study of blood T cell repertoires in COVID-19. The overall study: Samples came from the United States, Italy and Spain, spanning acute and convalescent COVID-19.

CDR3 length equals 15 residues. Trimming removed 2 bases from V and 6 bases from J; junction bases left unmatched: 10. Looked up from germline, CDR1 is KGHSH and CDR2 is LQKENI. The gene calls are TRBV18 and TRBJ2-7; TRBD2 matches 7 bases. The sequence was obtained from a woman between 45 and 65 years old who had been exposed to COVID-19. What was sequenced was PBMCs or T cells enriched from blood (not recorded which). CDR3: CASSPKGREVSEQYF. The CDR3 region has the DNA TGTGCCAGCTCACCAAAGGGACGGGAGGTCTCCGAGCAGTACTTC.